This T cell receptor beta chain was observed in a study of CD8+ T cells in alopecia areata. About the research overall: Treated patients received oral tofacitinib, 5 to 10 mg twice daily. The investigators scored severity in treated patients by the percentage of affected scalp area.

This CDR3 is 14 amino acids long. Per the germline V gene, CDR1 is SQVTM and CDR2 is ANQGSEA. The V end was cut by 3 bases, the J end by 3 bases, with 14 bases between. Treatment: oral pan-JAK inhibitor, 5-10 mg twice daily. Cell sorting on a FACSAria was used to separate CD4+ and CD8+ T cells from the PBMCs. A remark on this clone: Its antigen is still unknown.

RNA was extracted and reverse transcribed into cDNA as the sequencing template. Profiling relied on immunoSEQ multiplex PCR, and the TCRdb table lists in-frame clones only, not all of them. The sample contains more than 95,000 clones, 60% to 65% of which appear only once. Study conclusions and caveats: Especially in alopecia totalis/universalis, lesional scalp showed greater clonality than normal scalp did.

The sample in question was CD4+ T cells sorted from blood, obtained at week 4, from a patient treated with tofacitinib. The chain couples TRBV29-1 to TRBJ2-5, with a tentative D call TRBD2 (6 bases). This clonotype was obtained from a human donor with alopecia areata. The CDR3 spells CSVEEGTGEETQYF. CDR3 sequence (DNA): TGCAGCGTTGAGGAAGGGACTGGGGAAGAGACCCAGTACTTC. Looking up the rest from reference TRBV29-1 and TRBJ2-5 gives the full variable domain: SAVISQKPSRDICQRGTSLTIQCQVDSQVTMMFWYRQQPGQSLTLIATANQGSEATYESGFVIDKFPISRPNLTFSTLTVSNMSPEDSSIYLCSVEEGTGEETQYFGPGTRLLVL.